Each of the 2 T cell receptor beta chains below was sequenced from the same sample in a study of PD-1 blockade in classical Hodgkin lymphoma. Sequencing used immunoSEQ multiplex PCR; TCRdb keeps in-frame clones, though not all of them. Of 25,000 to 35,000 clones listed, approximately 87% are singletons. There was relapse after autologous stem cell transplantation in every patient, and there was variation in brentuximab vedotin exposure. The starting material was peripheral blood mononuclear cells (PBMCs), obtained before the second cycle of nivolumab. These receptors all come from a human donor with classical Hodgkin lymphoma.

The chain carries TRBV7-2 and TRBJ1-5; D is perhaps TRBD1 (5 bases). There are 15 residues in the CDR3. With 1 base removed from V and 2 bases from J, the gap between germline ends came to 9 bases. Germline values: CDR1 SGHTA, CDR2 FQGNSA. CDR3 in amino acids: CASSLVGDGNQPQHF. CDR3 nucleotides: TGTGCCAGCAGCTTAGTAGGGGATGGCAATCAGCCCCAGCATTTT. Drawing the rest from reference TRBV7-2 and TRBJ1-5, the complete variable domain is GAGVSQSPSNKVTEKGKDVELRCDPISGHTALYWYRQSLGQGLEFLIYFQGNSAPDKSGLPSDRFSAERTGGSVSTLTIQRTQQEDSAVYLCASSLVGDGNQPQHFGDGTRLSIL.

The chain recombines TRBV4-2 with TRBJ2-4, with D possibly matching TRBD1 (6 bases). The germline V gene has CDR1 LGHNA and CDR2 YNFKEQ. The V end was cut by 0 bases, the J end by 1 base, with 13 bases between. This CDR3 spans 17 amino acids. CDR3 nucleotide sequence: TGTGCCAGCAGCCAAGATCGAGGGGACACGGCCAAAAACATTCAGTACTTC. It translates to CASSQDRGDTAKNIQYF.